This T cell receptor beta chain was identified during a study of blood T cells in healthy people across ages. A second 7 to 11 cycle PCR used barcoded and J-beta primers. Every individual sample yielded 3 million or more paired-end reads (each containing CDR3). TCRdb independently ran MiXCR on the 5' RACE reads; one entry per CDR3 protein. The sample lists just over 1 million distinct CDR3 sequences, 45% occurring once. About this clonotype itself: The antigen is unknown. This may stem from a read error, because a much larger clone lies one nucleotide away.

Healthy Caucasian individuals from Russia aged roughly 6 to 90 served as donors. Study-level findings and limits: Naive T cell percentage by flow cytometry tracked strongly with beta diversity.

Sequenced input: blood. The receptor's source is a woman aged 55-70 years in good health.

DNA of the CDR3: TGTGCCAGCAGCCCCAACAGGGGTGGCATTCAGTACTTC. It encodes CASSPNRGGIQYF. The gene calls are TRBV7-6 and TRBJ2-4; TRBD1 aligns across 7 bases. This CDR3 is built from 13 residues. From germline, CDR1 is SGHVS and CDR2 FNYEAQ. V shed 5 bases, J shed 9 bases, and the junction held 7 bases outside the gene matches. Using reference TRBV7-6 and TRBJ2-4 for the parts outside the CDR3, the full variable domain is GAGVSQSPRYKVTKRGQDVALRCDPISGHVSLYWYRQALGQGPEFLTYFNYEAQQDKSGLPNDRFSAERPEGSISTLTIQRTEQRDSAMYRCASSPNRGGIQYFGAGTRLSVL.